These 12 T cell receptor beta chains were all obtained from the same sample, sequenced in a study. MiXCR, applied by TCRdb to the 5' RACE reads, yields one record per CDR3 protein. The profile covers 9,000 to 10,000 distinct CDR3 sequences, with less than 15% appearing a single time and more than 2.5% taken by the ten largest. Cells sorted as Tregs were CD4+, CD25+ and CD127-/low. Sequenced input: Tregs sorted from blood. The receptors were sampled from a female donor with breast cancer.

Ten or more counts support this clonotype. This sequence joins TRBV12-3 or TRBV12-4 and TRBJ2-3; D remains unclear. This CDR3 region has 14 residues. V gave up 6 bases and J gave up 9 bases, with 19 bases separating them. CDR3 residues: CASRLIGPLRTQYF. In nucleotides, the CDR3 is TGTGCCAGCAGACTAATCGGACCCCTCAGGACGCAGTATTTT.

DNA of the CDR3: TGCGCCAGCAGCTTGGGCCAGGGGGCCAACGAGCAGTACTTC. This encodes CASSLGQGANEQYF. The chain employs TRBV5-1 and TRBJ2-7, with TRBD1 matching 8 bases. The CDR3 is 14 amino acids. Losses at the gene ends were 0 bases for V and 5 bases for J; bases not matched to a gene: 4. In germline, CDR1 is SGHRS, CDR2 YFSETQ.

By proportion, this clonotype is medium-sized. The chain recombines TRBV20-1 with TRBJ2-1; no definite D call. V was cut by 6 bases and J by 3 bases, with 9 bases left in between. The length of the CDR3 is 12 residues. The germline V gene has CDR1 DFQATT and CDR2 SNEGSKA (reference sequence). This chain's CDR3 is CSAGPSYNEQFF. The CDR3 nucleotides are TGCAGTGCAGGCCCCAGCTACAATGAGCAGTTCTTC.

This clonotype is judged medium-sized. V gene TRBV6-1 combines with J gene TRBJ2-1; D gene unclear. V gave up 0 bases and J gave up 10 bases, with 10 bases separating them. There are 13 residues in the CDR3. Germline assignment: CDR1 MNHNS and CDR2 SASEGT. The CDR3: CASSEAAGWEQFF. CDR3 DNA sequence: TGTGCCAGCAGTGAAGCGGCAGGATGGGAGCAGTTCTTC.

With regard to this clonotype: A read error may explain this, as a much larger clone is one base away. The rearrangement uses TRBV5-1 and TRBJ2-7; D is possibly TRBD1 or TRBD2 (5 bases each). Between the trimmed V and J ends, which lost 0 bases and 4 bases, there was a span of 14 bases. Germline-derived CDR1 and CDR2 are SGHRS and YFSETQ. The CDR3 length is 15 residues. The CDR3 reads CASSLVSGPSYEQYF. CDR3 DNA: TGCGCCAGCAGCTTGGTATCGGGGCCCTCATACGAGCAGTACTTC.

The V gene is TRBV14, the J gene TRBJ2-7; 8 nucleotides line up with TRBD2. CDR1 and CDR2 (germline): SGHDN, FVKESK. Trimming at V came to 4 bases and at J to 3 bases, leaving 11 bases not matched to a gene. This CDR3 has 16 residues. CDR3 DNA: TGTGCCAGCAGCCCCCAGTTCGGGGGGGGGAACTACGAGCAGTACTTC. It specifies CASSPQFGGGNYEQYF.

This clonotype is medium-sized. The chain joins TRBV5-1 to TRBJ2-2; D gene unclear. Germline loops: CDR1 SGHRS, CDR2 YFSETQ. The germline V and J ends were trimmed by 1 base and 7 bases, with 8 bases remaining between them. The CDR3 loop spans 13 amino acids. The chain's CDR3 is CASSLSASGELFF. The CDR3 DNA reads TGCGCCAGCAGCTTGTCGGCTAGCGGGGAGCTGTTTTTT.

V and J are TRBV11-2 and TRBJ2-7, with D perhaps being TRBD1 or TRBD2 (5 bases each). The CDR3 extends over 15 amino acids. V lost 1 base to trimming and J lost 3 bases, with 13 bases between them. Per the germline V gene, CDR1 is SGHAT and CDR2 is FQNNGV. DNA of the CDR3: TGTGCCAGCAGCTTAGTCCCCCGGGACCGCTACGAGCAGTACTTC. It is translated as CASSLVPRDRYEQYF.

This clonotype was detected ten times or more. The chain is built from TRBV12-3 or TRBV12-4 and TRBJ2-1; 8 nucleotides align to TRBD2. The CDR3 length is 16 residues. The ends lost 7 bases at V and 1 base at J; junction bases unmatched: 9. In nucleotides, the CDR3 is TGTGCCAGCACCCTGAAGCGGGAGTTTTCCTACAATGAGCAGTTCTTC. It encodes CASTLKREFSYNEQFF.

This clonotype counts as medium-sized. The chain links TRBV10-3 to TRBJ2-3, with 9 bases matching TRBD1. CDR1 is ENHRY, CDR2 SYGVKD, per germline. The CDR3 totals 14 residues. Unmatched junction bases numbered 6, after V lost 7 bases and J lost 4 bases. The CDR3 is CAIIRDRVADTQYF. The CDR3 DNA follows: TGTGCCATCATCCGGGACAGGGTAGCAGATACGCAGTATTTT.

In this sample, this clonotype turned up once. The CDR3 nucleotides are TGTGCCAGCAGTATTACCACTGAAGCTTTCTTT. Its translation is CASSITTEAFF. The chain is built from TRBV5-5 and TRBJ1-1; D call uncertain. Germline lookup yields CDR1 SGHKS and CDR2 YYEKEE (reference sequence). The CDR3 totals 11 residues. The V and J ends lost 5 bases and 4 bases respectively, with 6 bases between them. Full variable domain (remainder filled in from reference TRBV5-5 and TRBJ1-1): DAGVTQSPTHLIKTRGQQVTLRCSPISGHKSVSWYQQVLGQGPQFIFQYYEKEERGRGNFPDRFSARQFPNYSSELNVNALLLGDSALYLCASSITTEAFFGQGTRLTVV.

The rearrangement links TRBV20-1 to TRBJ2-1; perhaps TRBD1 as D (6 bases). The CDR3 extends over 14 amino acids. Germline V gene data show CDR1 as DFQATT and CDR2 as SNEGSKA (reference sequence). Trimming left V 6 bases short and J 7 bases short, with 19 bases between. The CDR3 DNA follows: TGCAGTGCGAGAACACGCAGGGGTCGGAATGAGCAGTTCTTC. It specifies CSARTRRGRNEQFF.